A selection of T cell receptor beta chains follows, all from one sample in a study of early T cells in non-severe SARS-CoV-2 infection. MiXCR, run by TCRdb on the 5' RACE reads, gives a single entry per CDR3 protein. The sample shows around 45,000 distinct CDR3 sequences, roughly 4% of them seen only once. Specimen: whole blood. The receptors were gathered from an adult who was a healthcare worker with PCR-confirmed SARS-CoV-2 infection or an uninfected control (not recorded which). CDR3s include the opening cysteine and the closing phenylalanine or tryptophan. A D gene is named only where the DNA matches it firmly. Clone size is shown for a subset of rows, as once, few, many or a class of expanded clone.

V: TRBV3-1; D: TRBD1; length: 16; J: TRBJ2-2; size: many; DNA: TGTGCCAGCAGCCCCTGGACAGGCACGAACACCGGGGAGCTGTTTTTT; CDR3: CASSPWTGTNTGELFF
V: TRBV20-1; D: NA; length: 15; J: TRBJ2-7; size: many; DNA: TGCAGTGCTACCCAACTTAGACAAGGGCTTTACGAGCAGTACTTC; CDR3: CSATQLRQGLYEQYF
V: TRBV9; D: NA; length: 14; J: TRBJ2-6; size: many; DNA: TGTGCCAGCACTTACGGCTCTGGGGCCAACGTCCTGACTTTC; CDR3: CASTYGSGANVLTF
V: TRBV18; D: NA; length: 17; J: TRBJ2-6; size: many; DNA: TGTGCCAGCTCACCAACCGCGGGCGGCGCTGGGGCCAACGTCCTGACTTTC; CDR3: CASSPTAGGAGANVLTF
V: TRBV29-1; D: TRBD1; length: 12; J: TRBJ2-2; size: NA; DNA: TGCAGCGTGACAGGGGGCGGCGGGGAGCTGTTTTTT; CDR3: CSVTGGGGELFF
V: TRBV4-1; D: TRBD1; length: 15; J: TRBJ1-2; size: many; DNA: TGCGCCAGCAGCCAAGAACCGGACAGGAACTATGGCTACACCTTC; CDR3: CASSQEPDRNYGYTF
V: TRBV11-2; D: NA; length: 16; J: TRBJ2-1; size: many; DNA: TGTGCCAGCAGCTTAGGGACGGCACACCAGGGCAATGAGCAGTTCTTC; CDR3: CASSLGTAHQGNEQFF
V: TRBV11-3; D: NA; length: 13; J: TRBJ1-1; size: many; DNA: TGTGCCAGCAGCTTAGAACCCCGGGCCCCGGCTTTCTTT; CDR3: CASSLEPRAPAFF
V: TRBV6-5; D: TRBD2; length: 12; J: TRBJ2-5; size: many; DNA: TGTGCCAGCAGTAGGGGAGGGGAGACCCAGTACTTC; CDR3: CASSRGGETQYF
V: TRBV20-1; D: NA; length: 16; J: TRBJ1-2; size: many; DNA: TGCAGTGCTCGGGTCTTTGGGACTACCTTTTCCTATGGCTACACCTTC; CDR3: CSARVFGTTFSYGYTF
V: TRBV10-3; D: NA; length: 13; J: TRBJ2-7; size: many; DNA: TGTGCCATCAGTGAGGGACTACGATACGAGCAGTACTTC; CDR3: CAISEGLRYEQYF
V: TRBV20-1; D: NA; length: 14; J: TRBJ1-1; size: many; DNA: TGCAGTGCTAGATGGGGGAACAAGAACACTGAAGCTTTCTTT; CDR3: CSARWGNKNTEAFF
V: TRBV6-2/TRBV6-3; D: NA; length: 12; J: TRBJ2-3; size: many; DNA: TGTGCCAGCAGTTACACGGTCGATACGCAGTATTTT; CDR3: CASSYTVDTQYF
V: TRBV7-2; D: NA; length: 13; J: TRBJ2-7; size: few; DNA: TGTGCCAGCAGCGGTATCGGGCCCTACGAGCAGTACTTC; CDR3: CASSGIGPYEQYF
V: TRBV18; D: NA; length: 15; J: TRBJ1-1; size: many; DNA: TGTGCCAGCTCACCACCGGCCAAGACGAGGACTGAAGCTTTCTTT; CDR3: CASSPPAKTRTEAFF
V: TRBV6-1; D: NA; length: 12; J: TRBJ2-7; size: many; DNA: TGTGCCAGCAGTGTAAGGAACTACGAGCAGTACTTC; CDR3: CASSVRNYEQYF
V: TRBV12-3/TRBV12-4; D: NA; length: 15; J: TRBJ1-1; size: NA; DNA: TGTGCCAGCAGCCCGCAAGGGGGGAGGAGCACTGAAGCTTTCTTT; CDR3: CASSPQGGRSTEAFF
V: TRBV19; D: TRBD1; length: 16; J: TRBJ2-7; size: many; DNA: TGTGCCAGTAGTGGCCCGGGACAGTTCCTCTCCTACGAGCAGTACTTC; CDR3: CASSGPGQFLSYEQYF
V: TRBV7-2; D: NA; length: 14; J: TRBJ1-1; size: few; DNA: TGTGCCAGCAGCCGGGCTTTGGGCAGCACTGAAGCTTTCTTT; CDR3: CASSRALGSTEAFF
V: TRBV2; D: NA; length: 14; J: TRBJ1-2; size: many; DNA: TGTGCCAGCAAGAAGACAGCGATTAACTATGGCTACACCTTC; CDR3: CASKKTAINYGYTF
V: TRBV4-1; D: NA; length: 16; J: TRBJ2-3; size: many; DNA: TGCGCCAGCAGCCAAAATTCCCGGCAGGTTCCAGATACGCAGTATTTT; CDR3: CASSQNSRQVPDTQYF
V: TRBV5-1; D: TRBD1; length: 16; J: TRBJ2-7; size: few; DNA: TGCGCCAGCAGCTTGGGGCCCGGGACAGGGAGGGGCGAGCAGTACTTC; CDR3: CASSLGPGTGRGEQYF
V: TRBV7-2; D: NA; length: 12; J: TRBJ2-7; size: many; DNA: TGTGCCAGCAGCCCCCGCAGCTACGAGCAGTACTTC; CDR3: CASSPRSYEQYF
V: TRBV5-1; D: NA; length: 16; J: TRBJ2-3; size: many; DNA: TGCGCCAGCAGCTTGAGGTATGCGGGGGCGGCAGATACGCAGTATTTT; CDR3: CASSLRYAGAADTQYF
V: TRBV11-2; D: NA; length: 15; J: TRBJ2-5; size: NA; DNA: TGTGCCAGCAGCTTCTCCGGACGTCGACAAGAGACCCAGTACTTC; CDR3: CASSFSGRRQETQYF
V: TRBV11-2; D: TRBD1; length: 16; J: TRBJ2-7; size: many; DNA: TGTGCCAGCAGCTTAGATCCCAGGGGGCGCCGGGGCGAGCAGTACTTC; CDR3: CASSLDPRGRRGEQYF
V: TRBV19; D: TRBD1; length: 13; J: TRBJ2-5; size: many; DNA: TGTGCCAGTAGTAGAACAGGGGTGGAGACCCAGTACTTC; CDR3: CASSRTGVETQYF
V: TRBV11-2; D: NA; length: 13; J: TRBJ2-3; size: NA; DNA: TGTGCCAGCAGCTCTCTCTACACAGATACGCAGTATTTT; CDR3: CASSSLYTDTQYF
V: TRBV29-1; D: NA; length: 15; J: TRBJ2-7; size: few; DNA: TGCAGCGTTGAAGATTACGCGGCAGGAAACTACGAGCAGTACTTC; CDR3: CSVEDYAAGNYEQYF
V: TRBV29-1; D: NA; length: 13; J: TRBJ2-3; size: many; DNA: TGCAGCTTTCTCGGGGGAGGTACAGATACGCAGTATTTT; CDR3: CSFLGGGTDTQYF
V: TRBV27; D: NA; length: 14; J: TRBJ2-7; size: few; DNA: TGTGCCAGCAGTTTGCGGGTGGAAGGGTACGAGCAGTACTTC; CDR3: CASSLRVEGYEQYF
V: TRBV20-1; D: NA; length: 16; J: TRBJ2-1; size: many; DNA: TGCAGTGCTAGAGATCCCTCACCAGAACAGTTAAATGAGCAGTTCTTC; CDR3: CSARDPSPEQLNEQFF
V: TRBV7-9; D: TRBD1; length: 16; J: TRBJ2-5; size: few; DNA: TGTGCCAGCAGCCCCTATTTTGAGGGGGCATCAGAGACCCAGTACTTC; CDR3: CASSPYFEGASETQYF
V: TRBV19; D: TRBD1; length: 15; J: TRBJ1-2; size: many; DNA: TGTGCCAGTAGTATCTCAGACAGGGGGTTGAGCGGCTACACCTTC; CDR3: CASSISDRGLSGYTF
V: TRBV29-1; D: NA; length: 13; J: TRBJ1-5; size: many; DNA: TGCAGCGTTTCCTCGACAGTTGGGCAGCCCCAGCATTTT; CDR3: CSVSSTVGQPQHF
V: TRBV11-3; D: TRBD2; length: 15; J: TRBJ2-5; size: NA; DNA: TGTGCCAGCAGACGACTAGCGGCTCTACAAGAGACCCAGTACTTC; CDR3: CASRRLAALQETQYF
V: TRBV6-5; D: NA; length: 17; J: TRBJ1-4; size: many; DNA: TGTGCCAGCAGTTACTCGATCGGGTCCGAACAAAATGAAAAACTGTTTTTT; CDR3: CASSYSIGSEQNEKLFF
V: TRBV11-2; D: NA; length: 16; J: TRBJ2-7; size: many; DNA: TGTGCCAGCAGCCGTCTTTCGGACAGTACATCCTACGAGCAGTACTTC; CDR3: CASSRLSDSTSYEQYF
V: TRBV7-9; D: NA; length: 12; J: TRBJ2-3; size: many; DNA: TGTGCCAGCAGCTATGCCACAGATACGCAGTATTTT; CDR3: CASSYATDTQYF
V: TRBV24-1; D: NA; length: 14; J: TRBJ2-1; size: many; DNA: TGTGCCACCAGTGATTTGAGAGGCGGGAATGAGCAGTTCTTC; CDR3: CATSDLRGGNEQFF